This TCR beta chain came from a study of T-cell memory formation after mild COVID-19. Only a few counts were recorded for this clonotype. In TCRdb, the 5' RACE reads were re-called with MiXCR into one record per CDR3 protein. The repertoire holds more than 200,000 distinct CDR3 sequences, with about 15% as singletons. The material sequenced was PBMCs or a T cell subset sorted from them (not recorded which). This clonotype was obtained from a young man who had mild COVID-19 (a few samples of this study predate the infection). Cell type and time point are not known.

This CDR3 is CATYPTRGNTEAFF. Here the CDR3 DNA reads TGTGCCACCTACCCAACCAGGGGGAACACTGAAGCTTTCTTT. The J gene is TRBJ1-1, the V gene TRBV10-3; tentative D call: TRBD1 (6 bases). Germline CDR1 reads ENHRY; CDR2 reads SYGVKD. CDR3 length equals 14 residues. V dropped 10 bases and J dropped 1 base, with 16 bases sitting between them.